This TCR beta chain was retrieved from a study of blood T cell repertoires in COVID-19. The wider study: Acute-phase and convalescent COVID-19 samples originated in the United States, Italy and Spain.

In terms of age and location, participants ranged from about 18 to 95 years and lived in about two dozen US areas. Self-reported history from a screening survey and questionnaire set each donor's cohort. In Cohort 3, a recovered donor had either two negative PCRs, clearance, or symptom resolution. Method: immunoSEQ multiplex PCR; TCRdb's copy keeps in-frame clones and lacks some. In the table there are about 230,000 clones, 70% to 90% of which are singletons. Sequencing was done on a sample of PBMCs or T cells enriched from blood (not recorded which). The clonotype comes from a man aged 25-45 years who had recovered from COVID-19.

CDR3 protein: CASSYRGTDTQYF. The CDR3 DNA follows: TGTGCCAGCAGTTACAGGGGTACAGATACGCAGTATTTT. The chain couples TRBV6-2 or TRBV6-3 to TRBJ2-3, with D possibly being TRBD1 (5 bases). This CDR3 is 13 amino acids long. Germline-derived CDR1 and CDR2 are MNHEY and SVGEGT. Between the trimmed V and J ends, which lost 2 bases and 3 bases, there was a span of 6 bases.